This T cell receptor beta chain was sequenced in a study of human T cells and chemical hapten exposure (dated by TCRdb to the early 2020s). General notes on the study: Libraries were combined into a pool for sequencing, and differences in TCR yield between samples came mainly from small differences in library volumes within the pool. This study followed changes in the peripheral blood TCR repertoire in vivo during primary and secondary sensitization of alopecia patients to the hapten diphenylcyclopropenone (DPC). Both TCR alpha and TCR beta chains were sequenced from each blood RNA sample.

V is cut by 1 base and J by 10 bases, and the space between the germline ends is 11 bases. The CDR3 runs 14 residues from the cysteine to the phenylalanine. Solely the CDR3 DNA is kept, with 42 bases framed from the first base. Via the germline V gene, CDR1 is SGHDN and CDR2 FVKESK. This clonotype was counted only a few times. Its antigen remains unidentified. Base qualities are missing; no much larger clone stands one base away. Broad study findings and their caveats: Repeated subsampling changed both the strength of the expansion versus patch-test correlation and the threshold at which the correlation became significant. The number of TCRs above 1 in 1000 frequency did not change with DPC sensitization; there was no evidence of global repertoire structure alterations.

Reading the label with the study, this specimen's time point is: healthy volunteer bleed at 2 weeks. Total RNA was extracted from unfractionated whole blood collected in Tempus Blood RNA tubes. About 5 healthy volunteers served as TCR sequencing controls and were bled at day 0, 2 weeks and 6 weeks. The method behind the library was RACE. TCRdb lists the instrument as NextSeq 500. During library preparation, unique molecular identifiers were attached to individual cDNA molecules so that TCRs could be counted in a quantitative, reproducible way. In the original analysis: A median of approximately 96,000 TCRs per sample was observed, with a range of roughly 23,224 to 750,000. The Decombinator software suite was used to annotate the V, J and CDR3 of the TCR reads. Every sample was subsampled to the same number of TCRs (28,000) for the PS versus PT1 abundance plots. Expanded TCRs were defined as absent before sensitization and observed at least eight times at the 2-week time point. TCRdb's own reprocessing of the public reads used fastp at Q25 and MiXCR and kept productive beta chains. Each CDR3 protein appears once, grouped with its most common genes and DNA. The V and J calls reflect TCRdb's pipeline rather than the authors' work. This sample holds roughly 130,000 distinct CDR3 sequences; around 8.2% were observed only once. Roughly 2% of the sample is taken by the ten largest.

Sequenced material: whole blood. The V and J segments used are TRBV14 and TRBJ1-6; the D gene is perhaps TRBD1, on 5 matching bases. The TCR sequence derives from a male donor in good health. Some clones in this sample may be carry-over from other donors' samples. The sequenced DNA: TGTGCCAGCAGCCAAGGGGGGTTCAGGTCACCCCTCCACTTT. It codes for CASSQGGFRSPLHF.